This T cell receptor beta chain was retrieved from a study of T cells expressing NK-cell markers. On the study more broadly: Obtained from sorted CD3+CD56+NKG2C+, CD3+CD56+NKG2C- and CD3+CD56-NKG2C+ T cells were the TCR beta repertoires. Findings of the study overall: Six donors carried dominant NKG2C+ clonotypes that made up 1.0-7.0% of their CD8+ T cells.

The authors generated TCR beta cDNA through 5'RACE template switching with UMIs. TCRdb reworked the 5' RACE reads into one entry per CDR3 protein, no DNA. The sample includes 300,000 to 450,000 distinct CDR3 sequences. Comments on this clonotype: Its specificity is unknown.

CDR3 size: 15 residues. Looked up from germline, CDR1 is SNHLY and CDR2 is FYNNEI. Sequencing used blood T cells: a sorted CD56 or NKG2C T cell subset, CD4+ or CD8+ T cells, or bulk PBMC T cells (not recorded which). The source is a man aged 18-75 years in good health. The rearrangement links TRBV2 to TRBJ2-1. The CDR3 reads CASSQSGNYLNEQFF.